The following is a TCR beta chain sequence with its context. Its antigen is undetermined. This CDR3 is built from 13 residues. V was trimmed by 3 bases and J by 10 bases, leaving 10 bases between them. Germline-derived CDR1 and CDR2 are MGHDK and SYGVNS. The data are from a study of T-cell reconstitution after alpha-beta-depleted transplantation in children. Unique molecular identifiers tagged the TCRbeta library. TCRdb ran MiXCR on the PCR reads and lists one entry per CDR3 protein. The sample lists about 190,000 distinct CDR3 sequences, roughly 11% occurring once. The study's findings and limits: It was surviving recipient T cells and thymic progenitors that gave some patients high TCRbeta diversity at day 60. The main origin of T-cell counts and diversity one year after transplant was newly produced T cells.

This sequence was found in a boy younger than 10 with acute myeloid leukemia, due to receive a stem cell transplant. This sequence joins TRBV25-1 and TRBJ1-6; a weak D match, TRBD1 (5 bases). The sequencing here drew on PBMCs, taken before TCRalphabeta/CD19-depleted stem cell transplant. CDR3 coding DNA: TGTGCCAGCAGTGAGGCTCCAGGGTCACCCCTCCACTTT. It yields the protein CASSEAPGSPLHF.